A single sample gave rise to the 12 T cell receptor beta chains below, sequenced in a study of cytotoxic CD8 clonotypes in ibrutinib-treated CLL. The repertoire was sequenced with immunoSEQ multiplex PCR; TCRdb's copy has only in-frame clones and lacks some. The sample holds some 150,000 clones, approximately 80% seen once. Material: PBMCs, obtained after 36 months of ibrutinib treatment. These receptors originate from a human donor with chronic lymphocytic leukemia.

The rearrangement uses TRBV27 and TRBJ2-1, with TRBD2 identical over 7 bases. The CDR3 has 15 amino acids. V lost 3 bases and J lost 4; bases outside the gene matches: 6. The germline V gene encodes CDR1 MNHEY and CDR2 SMNVEV (reference sequence). The CDR3 bases are TGTGCCAGCAGTTTTCTGGCTAGCGGTTACAATGAGCAGTTCTTC. Protein sequence: CASSFLASGYNEQFF.

The rearrangement joins TRBV29-1 to TRBJ2-2; the D is unclear. The CDR3 spans 13 residues. Germline CDR1 SQVTM, CDR2 ANQGSEA. Deletions cut 4 bases from V and 2 bases from J, with 8 bases between. The CDR3 DNA reads as TGCAGCGTTGTTCTCAGTAACACCGGGGAGCTGTTTTTT. Translated, it gives CSVVLSNTGELFF.

This clone was detected once. The CDR3 DNA reads TGTGCCAGCAGAGAGTCCGGGACAGGGAGTCCCTACGAGCAGTACTTC. It is translated as CASRESGTGSPYEQYF. The chain combines TRBV7-9 with TRBJ2-7, with 9 bases fitting TRBD1. CDR1 and CDR2 from the germline V gene are SEHNR and FQNEAQ (reference sequence). V lost 6 bases and J lost 2; bases outside the gene matches: 11. The CDR3 covers 16 residues.

The rearrangement joins TRBV6-6 to TRBJ1-2, with D perhaps TRBD1 (6 bases). V shed 2 bases and J shed 8 bases, with 12 bases lying between them. The CDR3 has 13 amino acids. Germline CDR1 and CDR2: MNHNY and SVGAGI (reference sequence). For the CDR3, the DNA is TGTGCCAGCAGTTACGCAGGGGCGCGAGGCTACACCTTC. It encodes CASSYAGARGYTF.

The chain joins TRBV9 to TRBJ2-2, with D perhaps assigned TRBD1 or TRBD2 (6 bases each). There are 16 residues in the CDR3. In germline, CDR1 is SGDLS, CDR2 YYNGEE. The germline V and J ends were trimmed by 0 bases and 2 bases, with 11 bases remaining between them. CDR3 bases: TGTGCCAGCAGCGTAGAACCGGGGGCCAACACCGGGGAGCTGTTTTTT. Amino acid sequence: CASSVEPGANTGELFF. The full variable domain, with the rest looked up from reference TRBV9 and TRBJ2-2, is DSGVTQTPKHLITATGQRVTLRCSPRSGDLSVYWYQQSLDQGLQFLIQYYNGEERAKGNILERFSAQQFPDLHSELNLSSLELGDSALYFCASSVEPGANTGELFFGEGSRLTVL.

The gene calls are TRBV5-1 and TRBJ2-7; D is possibly TRBD2 (6 bases). V was clipped by 0 bases and J by 3 bases, with 13 bases between them. The CDR3 totals 15 residues. Germline values: CDR1 SGHRS, CDR2 YFSETQ. The CDR3 coding sequence is TGCGCCAGCAGCTTGGCGTCCGGGGGAAGCTACGAGCAGTACTTC. It encodes CASSLASGGSYEQYF.

The V call is TRBV5-1, the J call TRBJ2-5; D is perhaps TRBD2 (7 bases). V lost 3 bases and J 1 base, leaving 13 bases between the germline ends. CDR1 SGHRS and CDR2 YFSETQ come from the germline V gene. CDR3 length equals 15 residues. CDR3 coding DNA: TGCGCCAGCAGCTCGGGGGGCGCCCCCCAAGAGACCCAGTACTTC. Translation: CASSSGGAPQETQYF.

This clone was detected ten times or more. The chain has TRBV5-4 and TRBJ2-7; 8 bases agree with TRBD2. The CDR3 has 16 residues. Germline CDR1 reads SGHNT; CDR2 reads YYREEE (reference sequence). V lost 2 bases to trimming and J lost 1 base; unmatched junction nucleotides: 8. CDR3 amino acids: CASSFRGGLVSYEQYF. The DNA for the CDR3 is TGTGCCAGCAGCTTTCGGGGGGGACTAGTGTCCTACGAGCAGTACTTC. Combining the CDR3 with reference TRBV5-4 and TRBJ2-7 gives the whole variable domain ETGVTQSPTHLIKTRGQQVTLRCSSQSGHNTVSWYQQALGQGPQFIFQYYREEENGRGNFPPRFSGLQFPNYSSELNVNALELDDSALYLCASSFRGGLVSYEQYFGPGTRLTVT.

V gene TRBV27 combines with J gene TRBJ2-2, with D possibly TRBD1 on 6 matching bases. Trimming stripped 2 bases from V and 1 base from J, with 17 bases between. The CDR3 has 18 residues. Germline CDR1 MNHEY, CDR2 SMNVEV (reference sequence). CDR3 DNA: TGTGCCAGCAGTTTAGCCAGGGGACAACACAGGAACACCGGGGAGCTGTTTTTT. This translates into CASSLARGQHRNTGELFF.

The gene calls are TRBV27 and TRBJ1-5, with no clear D. Trimming stripped 8 bases from V and 0 bases from J, with 8 bases between. Germline CDR1 reads MNHEY; CDR2 reads SMNVEV (reference sequence). CDR3 length equals 13 residues. CDR3 bases: TGTGCCAGCGGGCTATATAGCAATCAGCCCCAGCATTTT. Translated: CASGLYSNQPQHF.

This chain uses TRBV6-1 with TRBJ2-2, with D unresolved. V lost 4 bases, J lost 0 bases, and 12 bases lay in between. In germline, CDR1 is MNHNS, CDR2 SASEGT. The CDR3 contains 16 residues. CDR3 nucleotides: TGTGCCAGCAGTGGTCGGCCTCTATCGAACACCGGGGAGCTGTTTTTT. Protein: CASSGRPLSNTGELFF.

The J gene is TRBJ2-5, the V gene TRBV10-3; D gene ambiguous. Germline CDR1 is ENHRY and CDR2 is SYGVKD. The CDR3 has 12 residues. Trimming cost V 6 bases and J 5 bases, with 10 bases left between them. The CDR3: CAIRDPTETQYF. DNA for the CDR3: TGTGCCATCAGGGACCCGACGGAGACCCAGTACTTC.